The TCR beta chain described here comes from a study of blood T cell repertoires in COVID-19. Study-level information: The study drew acute and convalescent COVID-19 samples from the United States, Italy and Spain. T cells, B-cell-depleted T cells, or PBMCs provided the cDNA or gDNA that served as material.

A Seattle source enrolled patients during active infection and followed them longitudinally. Original methodology: Cell counts per sample came from amplifying reference gene primers. Sequencing was performed with immunoSEQ multiplex PCR; in TCRdb, only in-frame clones are kept and a portion is missing. Clone size and V and J calls were adopted from that table, with D and trimming inferred from the DNA. This sample has 150,000 to 180,000 clones, with roughly 81% found just once. Per germline, CDR1 SNHLY and CDR2 FYNNEI. V was pared by 10 bases and J by 5 bases, with 9 bases of the junction left unmatched. This CDR3 is 13 amino acids long. This clone was detected once.

The chain has TRBV2 and TRBJ2-5; 8 bases fit TRBD1. The receptor's source is a woman in her sixties with COVID-19, enrolled during active disease. Source material: peripheral blood. This CDR3 is CATMQGAGETQYF. CDR3 coding DNA: TGTGCCACCATGCAGGGGGCAGGGGAGACCCAGTACTTC.